A single sample is the source of the 24 T cell receptor beta chains below, sequenced in a study of cytotoxic CD8 clonotypes in ibrutinib-treated CLL. TCRdb keeps only in-frame clones here, not all; method: immunoSEQ multiplex PCR. The data contain approximately 350,000 clones, roughly two thirds of them seen just once; the ten biggest clones take up 5% to 6.5%. This specimen was PBMCs, taken after 36 months of ibrutinib treatment. The source is a human donor with chronic lymphocytic leukemia.

In this sample, this clone turned up once. This chain links TRBV29-1 with TRBJ2-1; a weak D match, TRBD1 (5 bases). Trimming took off 5 bases at V and 3 bases at J, with 8 bases between the two ends. Germline values: CDR1 SQVTM, CDR2 ANQGSEA. The CDR3 consists of 12 residues. The CDR3 DNA follows: TGCAGCGTTCTTAGGGGCTACAATGAGCAGTTCTTC. Protein product: CSVLRGYNEQFF.

This chain uses TRBV7-3 with TRBJ2-1; 10 nucleotides line up with TRBD2. The CDR3 is 14 amino acids. Germline CDR1 reads SGHTA; CDR2 reads FQGTGA. V lost 10 bases and J lost 3; bases outside the gene matches: 6. The CDR3 sequence: CATAASGGYNEQFF. The CDR3 DNA sequence: TGTGCCACCGCCGCTAGCGGGGGCTACAATGAGCAGTTCTTC.

The CDR3 loop reads CASGVRFDQPQHF. The DNA of the CDR3 is TGTGCCAGCGGAGTAAGATTCGATCAGCCCCAGCATTTT. The rearrangement uses TRBV28 and TRBJ1-5; D not resolved. Germline values: CDR1 MDHEN, CDR2 SYDVKM. This CDR3 has 13 residues. V lost 8 bases to trimming and J lost 5 bases, with 13 bases between them.

The V call is TRBV19, the J call TRBJ2-3; 7 bases agree with TRBD1. This CDR3 has 16 residues. Losses at the gene ends were 3 bases for V and 3 bases for J; bases not matched to a gene: 9. From germline, CDR1 is LNHDA and CDR2 SQIVND (reference sequence). CDR3 loop: CASSITTGVATDTQYF. The CDR3 DNA sequence: TGTGCCAGTAGTATCACCACAGGGGTGGCAACAGATACGCAGTATTTT.

The V and J genes are TRBV7-9 and TRBJ1-2; no clear D. Trimming left V 5 bases short and J 4 bases short, with 14 bases between. CDR3 length equals 14 residues. CDR1 SEHNR and CDR2 FQNEAQ come from the germline V gene (reference sequence). CDR3 protein: CASSPEGGFYGYTF. The CDR3 DNA reads as TGTGCCAGCAGCCCTGAGGGAGGCTTCTATGGCTACACCTTC.

The rearrangement links TRBV9 to TRBJ2-7; 10 bases are a match to TRBD2. CDR1 and CDR2 from the germline V gene are SGDLS and YYNGEE. The CDR3 covers 15 residues. V shed 0 bases, J shed 3 bases, and the junction held 3 bases outside the gene matches. This CDR3 reads CASSVATSGYYEQYF. DNA of the CDR3: TGTGCCAGCAGCGTAGCGACTAGCGGGTACTACGAGCAGTACTTC.

This chain connects TRBV14 to TRBJ2-1, with D possibly being TRBD1 (6 bases). The CDR3 length is 14 residues. CDR1 SGHDN and CDR2 FVKESK come from the germline V gene. Trimming took 4 bases from V and 15 from J, leaving 22 bases between them. The CDR3 nucleotides are TGTGCCAGCAGCCCAAACCGGGACATTCATACGGCGTTCTTC. Its translation: CASSPNRDIHTAFF.

This rearrangement joins TRBV4-1 to TRBJ2-7; 7 nucleotides line up with TRBD1. Germline assignment: CDR1 MGHRA and CDR2 YSYEKL. The ends lost 1 base at V and 0 bases at J; junction bases unmatched: 6. This CDR3 has 16 amino acids. The DNA for the CDR3 is TGCGCCAGCAGCCAAGTTTCGGCAGGGGGCTCCTACGAGCAGTACTTC. Translated: CASSQVSAGGSYEQYF.

The genes are TRBV10-1 and TRBJ2-3; D is unclear. The germline gives CDR1 WNHNN, CDR2 SYGVQD (reference sequence). With 0 bases removed from V and 4 bases from J, the gap between germline ends came to 8 bases. The CDR3 is 14 amino acids. This chain's CDR3 is CASSESHRPDTQYF. The CDR3 coding sequence is TGCGCCAGCAGTGAGTCCCACCGGCCAGATACGCAGTATTTT.

The chain combines TRBV4-3 with TRBJ2-1; D not certain. V was shortened by 1 base and J by 0 bases, with 10 bases between the two germline ends. Germline V CDR1 and CDR2: LGHNA, YSLEER. The length of the CDR3 is 16 residues. CDR3 protein: CASSQVILSSYNEQFF. CDR3 nucleotide sequence: TGCGCCAGCAGCCAAGTCATCCTAAGCTCCTACAATGAGCAGTTCTTC.

This rearrangement joins TRBV28 to TRBJ2-1; D is uncertain. The CDR3 totals 11 residues. The germline gives CDR1 MDHEN, CDR2 SYDVKM. With 8 bases removed from V and 4 bases from J, the gap between germline ends came to 6 bases. CDR3 DNA sequence: TGTGCCAGCGGGTCTTACAATGAGCAGTTCTTC. It codes for CASGSYNEQFF.

V gene TRBV19 combines with J gene TRBJ1-1; 8 bases are a match to TRBD1. Per germline, CDR1 LNHDA and CDR2 SQIVND (reference sequence). This CDR3 is built from 17 residues. V dropped 3 bases and J dropped 0; count of bases not matched to a gene: 9. The CDR3 region is CASSIWSGGFMNTEAFF. The DNA of the CDR3 is TGTGCCAGTAGTATTTGGTCAGGGGGCTTCATGAACACTGAAGCTTTCTTT.

The V and J genes are TRBV12-5 and TRBJ2-7; the D is unclear. CDR1 is LGHNT, CDR2 FRNRAP, per germline. The V end lost 6 bases, the J end lost 6 bases, and 12 bases lay between the germline ends. The CDR3 extends over 12 amino acids. DNA of the CDR3: TGTGCTAGTGGGCTTTCATCGCGCGAGCAGTACTTC. This codes for CASGLSSREQYF.

The V gene is TRBV6-5, the J gene TRBJ2-5; no firm D call. V lost 5 bases to trimming and J lost 1 base, with 2 bases between them. The CDR3 has 11 amino acids. CDR1 and CDR2 from the germline V gene are MNHEY and SVGAGI. The CDR3 here is CASSLQETQYF. CDR3 nucleotide sequence: TGTGCCAGCAGTCTCCAAGAGACCCAGTACTTC.

V is TRBV29-1 and J is TRBJ2-7, with 7 bases that match TRBD1. Germline values: CDR1 SQVTM, CDR2 ANQGSEA. The V and J ends lost 1 base and 5 bases, in that order; junction bases with no gene match: 11. The CDR3 totals 15 residues. This chain's CDR3 is CSVEGHRGKYNEQYF. The CDR3 nucleotides read TGCAGCGTTGAAGGGCACAGGGGAAAATACAACGAGCAGTACTTC.

The genes are TRBV28 and TRBJ2-7, with D possibly being TRBD1 (5 bases). Germline V lookup: CDR1 MDHEN, CDR2 SYDVKM. The CDR3 contains 15 residues. The V end lost 3 bases, the J end lost 4 bases, and 16 bases lay between the germline ends. The CDR3 reads CASSFELGLGYEQYF. The CDR3 DNA reads TGTGCCAGCAGTTTCGAATTGGGGCTGGGGTACGAGCAGTACTTC.

This sequence joins TRBV11-3 and TRBJ2-1; 9 bases line up with TRBD2. V shed 6 bases, J shed 2 bases, and the junction held 5 bases outside the gene matches. The CDR3 totals 15 residues. CDR1 is SGHNT and CDR2 is YENEEA in the germline V gene. The CDR3 sequence: CASSSSGAAYNEQFF. In DNA, the CDR3 is TGTGCCAGCAGTTCTAGCGGGGCGGCCTACAATGAGCAGTTCTTC.

The J gene is TRBJ1-5, the V gene TRBV7-4; a weak D match, TRBD1 (5 bases). Germline CDR1 reads SGHVT; CDR2 reads SQSDAQ. V was clipped by 1 base and J by 1 base, with 14 bases between them. The CDR3 length is 17 residues. CDR3: CASSLGAREGSNQPQHF. DNA for the CDR3: TGTGCCAGCAGCTTAGGCGCCAGGGAGGGGAGCAATCAGCCCCAGCATTTT.

CDR3 bases: TGCGCCAGCAGCTTCCGAGGGACAGGGATGAACACTGAAGCTTTCTTT. Protein product: CASSFRGTGMNTEAFF. The V call is TRBV5-1, the J call TRBJ1-1, with 9 bases that match TRBD1. The J segment lost 0 bases and the V segment lost 2 bases, leaving 5 bases of the junction unmatched. This CDR3 has 16 residues. Germline-derived CDR1 and CDR2 are SGHRS and YFSETQ.

The chain combines TRBV28 with TRBJ2-7; possible D gene TRBD2, 6 bases. This CDR3 comprises 13 residues. Looked up from germline, CDR1 is MDHEN and CDR2 is SYDVKM. Trimming took 7 bases from V and 3 from J, leaving 13 bases between them. CDR3 residues: CASIRREGYEQYF. The CDR3 DNA is TGTGCCAGCATAAGGAGGGAAGGCTACGAGCAGTACTTC.

The rearrangement links TRBV19 to TRBJ1-3; weak D call: TRBD1 (6 bases). Germline CDR1 LNHDA, CDR2 SQIVND (reference sequence). V was shortened by 3 bases and J by 2 bases, with 14 bases between the two germline ends. The CDR3 loop spans 16 amino acids. The CDR3 spells CASSIASRGPGNTIYF. In DNA, the CDR3 is TGTGCCAGTAGTATCGCCTCCAGGGGTCCTGGAAACACCATATATTTT.

The sample holds one count of this clone. The rearrangement links TRBV2 to TRBJ2-3; 7 positions match TRBD1. The CDR3 loop spans 18 amino acids. The V gene end was trimmed by 10 bases and the J gene end by 2 bases; junction bases not matched to a gene: 21. Germline CDR1 is SNHLY and CDR2 is FYNNEI. The CDR3 sequence: CAIHKKTTDRVFTDTQYF. The DNA for the CDR3 is TGTGCCATCCATAAAAAAACGACTGACAGGGTTTTCACAGATACGCAGTATTTT.

The V and J genes are TRBV2 and TRBJ2-7, with TRBD1 matching over 9 bases. Germline CDR1 and CDR2: SNHLY and FYNNEI. The CDR3 is 14 amino acids. V was pared by 4 bases and J by 0 bases, with 1 base of the junction left unmatched. CDR3 residues: CASSGDRDSYEQYF. The CDR3 nucleotides read TGTGCCAGCAGTGGGGACAGGGACTCCTACGAGCAGTACTTC. The complete variable domain, with remaining parts taken from reference TRBV2 and TRBJ2-7, reads EPEVTQTPSHQVTQMGQEVILRCVPISNHLYFYWYRQILGQKVEFLVSFYNNEISEKSEIFDDQFSVERPDGSNFTLKIRSTKLEDSAMYFCASSGDRDSYEQYFGPGTRLTVT.

A single count supports this clone. This rearrangement joins TRBV2 to TRBJ2-4, with 8 bases fitting TRBD2. CDR1 SNHLY and CDR2 FYNNEI come from the germline V gene. With V trimmed by 6 bases and J by 8 bases, 9 bases remained unmatched. The CDR3 has 14 amino acids. CDR3 coding DNA: TGTGCCAGCAGCTCCGGGACTAGATTAGACATTCAGTACTTC. It yields the protein CASSSGTRLDIQYF.